These 11 T cell receptor beta chains originate from one sample sequenced in a study of cytomegalovirus exposure and HLA in healthy donors. The PCR used 60 Vbeta and 13 Jbeta primers. Repertoires were generated with immunoSEQ multiplex PCR, while TCRdb's copy carries only in-frame clones and drops some. The sample shows roughly 160,000 clones, around 88% of them seen only once. The sample was PBMCs. These receptors came from a woman in her 30s in good health and CMV-seronegative.

This chain links TRBV4-3 with TRBJ2-5; possibly TRBD2 for D (5 bases). This CDR3 contains 14 residues. Germline V gene data show CDR1 as LGHNA and CDR2 as YSLEER. Trimming stripped 5 bases from V and 2 bases from J, with 12 bases between. CDR3: CASSASSPQETQYF. CDR3 DNA: TGCGCCAGCAGCGCTAGCAGTCCACAAGAGACCCAGTACTTC.

V and J are TRBV4-1 and TRBJ2-5; weak D call: TRBD1 (6 bases). Looked up from germline, CDR1 is MGHRA and CDR2 is YSYEKL. V dropped 3 bases and J dropped 1 base, with 18 bases sitting between them. The CDR3 spans 17 residues. CDR3 sequence reads: CASSQGVPGTSQETQYF. CDR3 nucleotides: TGCGCCAGCAGCCAGGGGGTTCCCGGGACATCCCAAGAGACCCAGTACTTC.

CDR3 region: CSALGTSGYNEQFF. The CDR3 nucleotides are TGCAGCGCCCTGGGGACTAGCGGATACAATGAGCAGTTCTTC. This sequence joins TRBV29-1 and TRBJ2-1; 11 bases fit TRBD2. The V segment lost 7 bases and the J segment 4 bases; nucleotides outside the gene matches: 6. The germline gives CDR1 SQVTM, CDR2 ANQGSEA. CDR3 size: 14 residues.

CDR3 in DNA: TGTGCCAGCAGCCAATTAACCGGTGCCTACGAGCAGTACTTC. Translation: CASSQLTGAYEQYF. The chain combines TRBV16 with TRBJ2-7, with no clear D. The CDR3 has 14 residues. The V end was cut by 1 base, the J end by 2 bases, with 9 bases between. Per the germline V gene, CDR1 is KGHSY and CDR2 is FQNENV.

The chain recombines TRBV19 with TRBJ2-3; 14 positions match TRBD2. After removal of 5 bases from V and 4 bases from J, the junction contained 8 bases not matched to a gene. This CDR3 is 17 amino acids long. CDR1 is LNHDA and CDR2 is SQIVND in the germline V gene (reference sequence). The CDR3 DNA reads TGTGCCAGTAGTCCTTGGACTAGCGGGGGGCTGGCAGATACGCAGTATTTT. Translating it yields CASSPWTSGGLADTQYF.

This clone was counted only a few times. This chain uses TRBV4-1 with TRBJ1-1; 10 bases are a match to TRBD1. Germline CDR1 and CDR2: MGHRA and YSYEKL. After removal of 3 bases from V and 11 bases from J, the junction contained 12 bases not matched to a gene. The CDR3 runs 15 residues. The CDR3 DNA reads TGCGCCAGCAGCCATCCGGGACAGGGGATGGGAGTCGCTTTCTTT. This encodes CASSHPGQGMGVAFF.

The J gene is TRBJ2-5, the V gene TRBV5-4, with 7 bases fitting TRBD1. This CDR3 has 14 residues. CDR1 and CDR2 (germline): SGHNT, YYREEE (reference sequence). The V and J ends lost 4 bases and 2 bases, in that order; junction bases with no gene match: 5. CDR3 sequence: CASSPGQKQETQYF. The CDR3 DNA is TGTGCCAGCAGCCCGGGACAGAAACAAGAGACCCAGTACTTC.

J is TRBJ2-5 and V is TRBV6-5, with 9 nucleotides matching TRBD1. V lost 10 bases to trimming and J lost 4 bases; unmatched junction nucleotides: 10. The CDR3 has 14 residues. The germline gives CDR1 MNHEY, CDR2 SVGAGI. CDR3 nucleotides: TGTGCCACCTCCGGCGGGACAGGGAGAGAGACCCAGTACTTC. It encodes CATSGGTGRETQYF.

This chain links TRBV18 with TRBJ1-3; D is uncertain. There are 14 residues in the CDR3. The germline V gene encodes CDR1 KGHSH and CDR2 LQKENI. Trimming took off 5 bases at V and 2 bases at J, with 10 bases between the two ends. The CDR3 loop is CASSTGVAGNTIYF. CDR3 nucleotides: TGTGCCAGCTCAACCGGAGTGGCTGGAAACACCATATATTTT.

The chain is built from TRBV12-5 and TRBJ1-4, with 8 bases identical to TRBD1. CDR3 length: 19 residues. CDR1 and CDR2 (germline): LGHNT, FRNRAP. V shed 1 base and J 8 bases; nucleotides not matched to a gene: 18. The chain's CDR3 is CASGLDNKLEDRATEKLFF. DNA for the CDR3: TGTGCTAGTGGTTTGGACAATAAACTGGAGGACAGGGCCACAGAAAAACTGTTTTTT.

The J gene is TRBJ2-1, the V gene TRBV9; possible D gene TRBD2, 6 bases. This CDR3 has 16 residues. Germline-derived CDR1 and CDR2 are SGDLS and YYNGEE. V lost 0 bases, J lost 0 bases, and 10 bases lay in between. The CDR3 loop is CASSVASDSSYNEQFF. CDR3 coding DNA: TGTGCCAGCAGCGTAGCTAGCGATAGCTCCTACAATGAGCAGTTCTTC.